The 2 T cell receptor beta chains below all came from one sample that was sequenced in a study of T-cell reconstitution after alpha-beta-depleted transplantation in children. Preparation of the TCRbeta library was carried out with unique molecular identifiers. One entry per CDR3 protein results from TCRdb running MiXCR on the PCR reads. The table includes some 6,000 distinct CDR3 sequences, roughly 14% detected once. This sample comprised PBMCs, obtained before TCRalphabeta/CD19-depleted stem cell transplant. Receptors were obtained from a boy aged 10-17 years with acute lymphoblastic leukemia, due to receive a stem cell transplant.

This clonotype is deemed medium-sized. The chain links TRBV12-3 or TRBV12-4 to TRBJ1-4; D is perhaps TRBD1 (6 bases). The CDR3 totals 16 residues. The V end was cut by 5 bases, the J end by 0 bases, with 13 bases between. For the CDR3, the DNA is TGTGCCAGCAGTCACTGGGGGGCTGCAACTAATGAAAAACTGTTTTTT. Protein: CASSHWGAATNEKLFF.

This clonotype is medium-sized within its sample. The chain combines TRBV18 with TRBJ1-3; D might be TRBD1 (5 bases). The CDR3 consists of 16 residues. V was pared by 3 bases and J by 4 bases, with 16 bases between. Germline CDR1 KGHSH, CDR2 LQKENI. The CDR3 region has the DNA TGTGCCAGCTCACCCTTATCGGGGCCGACAGGAAACACCATATATTTT. Protein sequence: CASSPLSGPTGNTIYF.